This TCR beta chain appears in the sequencing data of a study of blood T cell repertoires in COVID-19 (dated by TCRdb to about 2020). Background on the whole study: Collaborator samples came from the United States, Italy and Spain and covered acute and convalescent phases of COVID-19. The material from the prospective study consisted of cDNA or gDNA derived from T cells, B-cell-depleted T cells, or PBMCs. Subjects who had been exposed to COVID-19, were actively infected with it, or had recovered from it provided the deeply sampled blood TCRbeta repertoires that made up the dataset. A freely available public database, intended as a resource for researchers studying the immune response to SARS-CoV-2, is where the repertoires were released. The samples were drawn from two sources: the first 160 participants of the ongoing ImmuneRACE study, and fewer than 1,500 subjects contributed by 6 global collaborators. Sample metadata almost always included a de-identified subject ID, COVID-19 status, age in years and sex. HLA class I and class II types, where available, came from metadata supplied by the sample provider rather than from assay-based typing.

With regard to this clone: Which antigen it targets is not known. The record has no base qualities; no much larger clone is one base away.

TCRbeta CDR3 regions were amplified from genomic DNA using the immunoSEQ Assay, a bias-controlled multiplex PCR. The paper's data handling went like this. The number of nucleated cells in each sample was estimated from the amplification of reference gene primers within the assay. Sequence reads were collapsed and filtered to measure the absolute abundance of every unique TCRbeta CDR3 rearrangement. For each sample, productive Simpson clonality was calculated as the square root of Simpson's diversity index over productive rearrangements. Entries here come from immuneACCESS through TCRdb and include only in-frame sequences with V and J called. Some clones fail to appear in such tables; in the studies checked, an unresolved V gene covers under half of the shortfall, and the cause of the remainder is unknown. The DNA was the basis for D and trimming; V, J and clone size are from that table. The sample contains a few hundred thousand clones, approximately 89% of them found a single time. The ten largest clones represent around 12% of the sample.

General findings and caveats noted by the study authors: The quantity of clinical and demographic metadata differed by source and by participant and was supplied without curation.

In Seattle, one collaborating source enrolled patients while the infection was active and tracked those patients longitudinally over the course of disease. Whole blood was collected in K2EDTA tubes by collaborating institutions according to the institutions' own protocols. For TCRbeta analysis, collaborators shipped samples as frozen whole blood, isolated PBMCs, or DNA extracted from either of those sample types. The CDR3 holds 16 amino acids from the cysteine to the phenylalanine. The retained sequence is limited to the CDR3, 48 bases, with the frame set at the first base. Taken from the germline V gene, the CDR1 and CDR2 loops are ENHRY and SYGVKD. The germline ends are 19 bases apart after V is trimmed by 7 bases and J by 1 base.

This sequence originates from a woman aged 50 to 60 with COVID-19, enrolled during active disease. The chain uses TRBV10-3 and TRBJ1-1; TRBD1 is possibly the D segment (5 matching bases). Sequencing was carried out using peripheral blood. The DNA reads TGTGCCATCACAGACACTATACAGGTACCGAACACTGAAGCTTTCTTT. This is translated as CAITDTIQVPNTEAFF.